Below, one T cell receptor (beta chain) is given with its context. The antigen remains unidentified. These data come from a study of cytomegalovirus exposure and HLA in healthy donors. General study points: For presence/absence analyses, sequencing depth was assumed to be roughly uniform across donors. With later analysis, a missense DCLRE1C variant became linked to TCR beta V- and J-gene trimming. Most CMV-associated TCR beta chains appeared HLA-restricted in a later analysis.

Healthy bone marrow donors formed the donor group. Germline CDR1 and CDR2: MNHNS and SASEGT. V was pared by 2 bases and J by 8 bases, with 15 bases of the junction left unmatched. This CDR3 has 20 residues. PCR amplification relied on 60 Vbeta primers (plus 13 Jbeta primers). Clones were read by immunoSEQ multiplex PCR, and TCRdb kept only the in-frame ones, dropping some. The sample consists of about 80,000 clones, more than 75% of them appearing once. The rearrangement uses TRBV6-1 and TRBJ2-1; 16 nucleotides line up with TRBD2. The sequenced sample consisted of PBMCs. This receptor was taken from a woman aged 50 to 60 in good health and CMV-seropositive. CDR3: CASSEIHGTSGRALWDEQFF. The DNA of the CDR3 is TGTGCCAGCAGTGAAATTCACGGGACTAGCGGGAGGGCCTTGTGGGATGAGCAGTTCTTC.